This section outlines one TCR beta chain sequence together with its context. The antigen is unknown. This sample was included in a study of molecular identifiers for immune sequencing clone quantification. Looking at the study overall: Four of five splits of RNA from approximately 22,000 or 94,000 naive CD8 cells were sequenced in replicates.

Both previously described methods and listed TCR primers were employed to make bulk TCR libraries. TCRdb passed the PCR reads through MiXCR, listing each CDR3 protein once. This sample carries about 510,000 distinct CDR3 sequences, about 26% of them seen once, and the ten largest clones take about 0.75%. A CD8+CD4-CCR7+CD45RA+ gate was used to sort naive CD8 T cells. General observations from the study: Highly expanded clone sizes could be underestimated by identical TCR molecules that share a barcode.

This receptor was taken from a human donor in good health. Some libraries in this study had Jurkat cell RNA spiked in. Sequenced input: naive CD8+ T cells from blood, with Jurkat cell RNA spiked in. Described subset: FACS-sorted CD8+CD4-CCR7+CD45RA+ naive T cells.

The CDR3 reads CSARFLGSYEQYF. CDR3 DNA sequence: TGCAGTGCTAGATTCCTCGGCTCCTACGAGCAGTACTTC. The chain carries TRBV20-1 and TRBJ2-7; no definite D call. Deletions cut 2 bases from V and 0 bases from J, with 8 bases between. Germline V CDR1 and CDR2: DFQATT, SNEGSKA (reference sequence). CDR3 size: 13 residues.